A selection of T cell receptor beta chains follows, all from one sample in a study of blood T cell repertoires in COVID-19. The assay was immunoSEQ multiplex PCR, and TCRdb's table has in-frame clones only and misses some. The sample includes about half a million clones, roughly 88% seen only once; the top ten take 3% to 4%. Sequencing used peripheral blood. These receptors all come from a human donor in a cohort sampled during active COVID-19. Each CDR3 is given with its conserved first and last residue. The D gene is left open where the match is weak. The size entry is marked missing in some rows and otherwise reads once, few, many or a size class.

v_gene: TRBV19
abundance: -
d_gene: -
j_gene: TRBJ1-1
CDR3nt: TGTGCCAGTAGTTCCACAGGGCCTCCCCAAGCTTTCTTT
CDR3aa: CASSSTGPPQAFF

v_gene: TRBV5-4
abundance: once
d_gene: -
j_gene: TRBJ2-7
CDR3nt: TGTGCCAGCAGCTGGGCCGGGACACCCTACGAGCAGTACTTC
CDR3aa: CASSWAGTPYEQYF

v_gene: TRBV28
abundance: -
d_gene: -
j_gene: TRBJ2-7
CDR3nt: TGTGCCAGCTCTCCTGGGGGACTGGAATCCGAGCAGTACTTC
CDR3aa: CASSPGGLESEQYF

v_gene: TRBV7-2
abundance: -
d_gene: TRBD2
j_gene: TRBJ2-7
CDR3nt: TGTGCCAGCAGCTTAAAAGGACTAGTCCACGAGCAGTACTTC
CDR3aa: CASSLKGLVHEQYF

v_gene: TRBV5-1
abundance: -
d_gene: TRBD2
j_gene: TRBJ2-3
CDR3nt: TGCGCCAGCAGCTTGGTTTCTGGCGGGAGGGCCGGAGATACGCAGTATTTT
CDR3aa: CASSLVSGGRAGDTQYF

v_gene: TRBV18
abundance: -
d_gene: TRBD1
j_gene: TRBJ2-7
CDR3nt: TGTGCCAGCTCACCAAACGGACAGGAGGCCTACGAGCAGTACTTC
CDR3aa: CASSPNGQEAYEQYF

v_gene: TRBV7-3
abundance: -
d_gene: -
j_gene: TRBJ2-7
CDR3nt: TGTGCCAGCAGCTTAACGACGCAGGACGAGCAGTACTTC
CDR3aa: CASSLTTQDEQYF

v_gene: TRBV5-5
abundance: -
d_gene: -
j_gene: TRBJ2-1
CDR3nt: TGTGCCAGCAGCCGTTTGAGCGGCAGGGGTTCCTACAATGAGCAGTTCTTC
CDR3aa: CASSRLSGRGSYNEQFF

v_gene: TRBV7-9
abundance: -
d_gene: TRBD1
j_gene: TRBJ1-2
CDR3nt: TGTGCCAGCAGCAGATCCGGGACAGGGTCCTACACCTTC
CDR3aa: CASSRSGTGSYTF

v_gene: TRBV29-1
abundance: once
d_gene: TRBD1
j_gene: TRBJ1-1
CDR3nt: TGCAGCGTCGCAACAGGGGGCAGTTGGACTGAAGCTTTCTTT
CDR3aa: CSVATGGSWTEAFF

v_gene: TRBV7-3
abundance: many
d_gene: -
j_gene: TRBJ1-1
CDR3nt: TGTGCCAGCAGCTTAGGGGCGAACACTGAAGCTTTCTTT
CDR3aa: CASSLGANTEAFF

v_gene: TRBV5-1
abundance: -
d_gene: TRBD2
j_gene: TRBJ2-1
CDR3nt: TGCGCCAGCAGCTTATCCCTAGCGGGTAAAGACAATGAGCAGTTCTTC
CDR3aa: CASSLSLAGKDNEQFF

v_gene: TRBV3-1/TRBV3-2
abundance: -
d_gene: TRBD1
j_gene: TRBJ1-2
CDR3nt: TGTGCCAGCAGCCCGGGACAGGGTGTCGGTGGCTACACCTTC
CDR3aa: CASSPGQGVGGYTF

v_gene: TRBV2
abundance: -
d_gene: -
j_gene: TRBJ2-7
CDR3nt: TGTGCCAGCCGTGACAGGCTCCCTATGGACGAGCAGTACTTC
CDR3aa: CASRDRLPMDEQYF

v_gene: TRBV24-1
abundance: -
d_gene: TRBD1
j_gene: TRBJ2-1
CDR3nt: TGTGCCACCAGTGATTCACCAAGGACAGGGGGCCGTGACAATGAGCAGTTCTTC
CDR3aa: CATSDSPRTGGRDNEQFF

v_gene: TRBV7-2
abundance: -
d_gene: TRBD2
j_gene: TRBJ2-1
CDR3nt: TGTGCCAGCAGCTTAGCCGGGACTAGCGGTCTCTACAATGAGCAGTTCTTC
CDR3aa: CASSLAGTSGLYNEQFF

v_gene: TRBV5-5
abundance: -
d_gene: -
j_gene: TRBJ1-3
CDR3nt: TGTGCCAGCAGCTTGACGGGGTTCGGAAACACCATATATTTT
CDR3aa: CASSLTGFGNTIYF

v_gene: TRBV4-3
abundance: -
d_gene: -
j_gene: TRBJ2-1
CDR3nt: TGCGCCAGCAGCCAAGACGAGGCTAGAGGGCAGTTCTTC
CDR3aa: CASSQDEARGQFF

v_gene: TRBV18
abundance: -
d_gene: -
j_gene: TRBJ1-1
CDR3nt: TGTGCCAGCTCCCCGGGAGGGGTGAACACTGAAGCTTTCTTT
CDR3aa: CASSPGGVNTEAFF

v_gene: TRBV19
abundance: -
d_gene: -
j_gene: TRBJ2-7
CDR3nt: TGTGCCAGTAGTATTGGGGCCGGGACTTCGTCCTACGAGCAGTACTTC
CDR3aa: CASSIGAGTSSYEQYF

v_gene: TRBV11-2
abundance: -
d_gene: -
j_gene: TRBJ2-4
CDR3nt: TGTGCCAGCAGTGCGGGACTCCGGGACATTCAGTACTTC
CDR3aa: CASSAGLRDIQYF

v_gene: TRBV19
abundance: -
d_gene: TRBD1
j_gene: TRBJ2-3
CDR3nt: TGTGCCACTCATCCGGGGGGCGGACAGGGGACAGATACGCAGTATTTT
CDR3aa: CATHPGGGQGTDTQYF

v_gene: TRBV6-4
abundance: -
d_gene: -
j_gene: TRBJ1-5
CDR3nt: TGTGCCAGCAGTCATCCAGATCCGCCTCATCAGCCCCAGCATTTT
CDR3aa: CASSHPDPPHQPQHF

v_gene: TRBV19
abundance: -
d_gene: TRBD1
j_gene: TRBJ2-7
CDR3nt: TGTGCCAGTAAGGGTTCGGGACAGGGGATCTCCTACGAGCAGTACTTC
CDR3aa: CASKGSGQGISYEQYF

v_gene: TRBV5-1
abundance: -
d_gene: -
j_gene: TRBJ1-1
CDR3nt: TGCGCCAGCAAGGGCCGACAGGACCGGAACACTGAAGCTTTCTTT
CDR3aa: CASKGRQDRNTEAFF

v_gene: TRBV7-2
abundance: -
d_gene: -
j_gene: TRBJ2-7
CDR3nt: TGTGCCAGCAGCCCCGAGAGGAGCTCCTACGAGCAGTACTTC
CDR3aa: CASSPERSSYEQYF

v_gene: TRBV6-5
abundance: -
d_gene: -
j_gene: TRBJ2-7
CDR3nt: TGTGCCAGCAGTTTAGACAGATTGTCCTACGAGCAGTACTTC
CDR3aa: CASSLDRLSYEQYF

v_gene: TRBV5-1
abundance: -
d_gene: -
j_gene: TRBJ2-1
CDR3nt: TGCGCCAGCAGCCCTCTAGGAGAGAATGAGCAGTTCTTC
CDR3aa: CASSPLGENEQFF

v_gene: TRBV29-1
abundance: -
d_gene: -
j_gene: TRBJ1-1
CDR3nt: TGCAGCGTTGGACAAGGGGGTGCGAACACTGAAGCTTTCTTT
CDR3aa: CSVGQGGANTEAFF

v_gene: TRBV3-1/TRBV3-2
abundance: -
d_gene: -
j_gene: TRBJ2-5
CDR3nt: TGTGCCAGCAGCCGTAGTTCAGGGGTGGAGACCCAGTACTTC
CDR3aa: CASSRSSGVETQYF